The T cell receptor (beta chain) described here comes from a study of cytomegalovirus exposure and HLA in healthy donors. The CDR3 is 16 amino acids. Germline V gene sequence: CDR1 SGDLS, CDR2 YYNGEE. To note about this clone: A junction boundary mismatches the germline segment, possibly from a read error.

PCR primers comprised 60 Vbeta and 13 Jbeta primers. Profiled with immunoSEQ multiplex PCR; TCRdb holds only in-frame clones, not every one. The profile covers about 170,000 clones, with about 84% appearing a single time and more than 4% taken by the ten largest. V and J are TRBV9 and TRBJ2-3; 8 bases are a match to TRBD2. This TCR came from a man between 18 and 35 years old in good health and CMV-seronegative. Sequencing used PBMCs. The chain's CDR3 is CASSPKSGREADTQYF. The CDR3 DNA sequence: TGTGCCAGCAGCCCAAAGAGCGGGCGGGAGGCAGACACGCAGTATTTT.